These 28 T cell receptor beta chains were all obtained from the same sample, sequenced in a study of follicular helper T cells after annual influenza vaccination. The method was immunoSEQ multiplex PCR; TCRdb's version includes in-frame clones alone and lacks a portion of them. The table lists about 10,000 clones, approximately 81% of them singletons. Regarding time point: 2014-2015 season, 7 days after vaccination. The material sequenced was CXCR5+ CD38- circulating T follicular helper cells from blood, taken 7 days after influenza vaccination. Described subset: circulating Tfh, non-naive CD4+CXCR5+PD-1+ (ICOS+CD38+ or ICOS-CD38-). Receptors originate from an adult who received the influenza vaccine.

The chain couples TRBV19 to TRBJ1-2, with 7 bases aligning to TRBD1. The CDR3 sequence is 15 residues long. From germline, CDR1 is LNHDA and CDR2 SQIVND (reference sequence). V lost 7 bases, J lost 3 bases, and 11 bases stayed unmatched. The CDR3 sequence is CASNMAGGSYYGYTF. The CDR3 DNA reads TGTGCCAGTAATATGGCAGGGGGGAGCTACTATGGCTACACCTTC.

CDR3 residues: CSARGKQTQYF. CDR3 DNA sequence: TGCAGTGCTAGAGGGAAACAGACCCAGTACTTC. V is TRBV20-1 and J is TRBJ2-5, with D unclear. Trimming left V 1 base short and J 6 bases short, with 6 bases between. CDR3 length: 11 amino acids. Germline-derived CDR1 and CDR2 are DFQATT and SNEGSKA (reference sequence).

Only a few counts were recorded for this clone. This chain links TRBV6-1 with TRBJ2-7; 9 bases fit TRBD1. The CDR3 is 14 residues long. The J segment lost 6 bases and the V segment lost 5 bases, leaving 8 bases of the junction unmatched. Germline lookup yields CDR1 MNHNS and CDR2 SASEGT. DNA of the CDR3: TGTGCCAGCAGTCTGGTGGGACAGGGAGTCGAGCAGTACTTC. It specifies CASSLVGQGVEQYF.

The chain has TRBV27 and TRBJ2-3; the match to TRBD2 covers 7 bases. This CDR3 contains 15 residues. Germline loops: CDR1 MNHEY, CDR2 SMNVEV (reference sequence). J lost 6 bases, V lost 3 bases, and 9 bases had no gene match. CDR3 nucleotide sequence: TGTGCCAGCAGTTTTACCACAGCGGGAAGGGATACGCAGTATTTT. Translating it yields CASSFTTAGRDTQYF.

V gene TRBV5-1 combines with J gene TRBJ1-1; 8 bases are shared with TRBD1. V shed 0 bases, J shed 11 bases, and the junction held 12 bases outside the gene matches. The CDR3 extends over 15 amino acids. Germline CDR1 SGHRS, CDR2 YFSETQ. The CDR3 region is CASSLAIGQGVQAFF. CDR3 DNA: TGCGCCAGCAGCTTGGCCATTGGACAGGGCGTTCAGGCTTTCTTT.

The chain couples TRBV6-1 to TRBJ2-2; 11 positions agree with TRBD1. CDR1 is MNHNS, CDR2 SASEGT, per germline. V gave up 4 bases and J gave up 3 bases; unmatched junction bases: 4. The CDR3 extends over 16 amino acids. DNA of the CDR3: TGTGCCAGCAGTGGGACAGGGGGCGCGGACACCGGGGAGCTGTTTTTT. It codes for CASSGTGGADTGELFF.

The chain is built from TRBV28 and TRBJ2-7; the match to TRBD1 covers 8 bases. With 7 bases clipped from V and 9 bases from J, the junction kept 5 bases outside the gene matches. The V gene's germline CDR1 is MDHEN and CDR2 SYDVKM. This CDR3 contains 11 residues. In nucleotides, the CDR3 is TGTGCCAGCAACAGGGGGTCTGGGCAGTACTTC. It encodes CASNRGSGQYF.

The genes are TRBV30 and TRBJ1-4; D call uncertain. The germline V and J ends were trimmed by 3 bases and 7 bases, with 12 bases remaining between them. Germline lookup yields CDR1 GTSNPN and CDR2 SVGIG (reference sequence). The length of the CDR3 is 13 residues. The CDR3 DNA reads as TGTGCCTGGAGCAAGGGTTTCGGTGAAAAACTGTTTTTT. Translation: CAWSKGFGEKLFF.

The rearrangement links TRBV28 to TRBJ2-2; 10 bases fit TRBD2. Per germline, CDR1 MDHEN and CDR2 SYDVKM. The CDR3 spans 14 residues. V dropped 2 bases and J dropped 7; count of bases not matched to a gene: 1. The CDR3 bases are TGTGCCAGCAGTTTACTAGCGGGGGACGGGGAGCTGTTTTTT. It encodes CASSLLAGDGELFF.

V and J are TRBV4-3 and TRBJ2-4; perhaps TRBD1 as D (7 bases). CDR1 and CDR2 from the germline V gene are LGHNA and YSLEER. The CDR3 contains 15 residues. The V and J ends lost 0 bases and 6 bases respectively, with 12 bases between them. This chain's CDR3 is CASSQDSQGGNIQYF. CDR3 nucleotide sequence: TGCGCCAGCAGCCAAGATAGCCAGGGGGGAAACATTCAGTACTTC.

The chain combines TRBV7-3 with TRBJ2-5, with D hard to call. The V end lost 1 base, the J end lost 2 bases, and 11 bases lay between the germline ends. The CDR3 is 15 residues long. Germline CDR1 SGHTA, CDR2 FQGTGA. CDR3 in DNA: TGTGCCAGCAGCTTAAACACGGGCAGACAAGAGACCCAGTACTTC. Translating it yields CASSLNTGRQETQYF.

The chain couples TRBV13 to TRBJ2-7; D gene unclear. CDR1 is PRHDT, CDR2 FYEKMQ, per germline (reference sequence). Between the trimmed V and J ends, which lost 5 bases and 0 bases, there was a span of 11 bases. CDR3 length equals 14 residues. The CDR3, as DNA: TGTGCCAGCAGCCCTCGACCGGGCTCCTACGAGCAGTACTTC. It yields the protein CASSPRPGSYEQYF.

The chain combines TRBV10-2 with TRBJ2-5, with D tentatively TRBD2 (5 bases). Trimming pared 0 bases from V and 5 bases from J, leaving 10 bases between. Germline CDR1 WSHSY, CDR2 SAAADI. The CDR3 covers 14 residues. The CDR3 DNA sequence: TGCGCCAGCAGTGAGTCGGGATGGGAGGAGACCCAGTACTTC. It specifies CASSESGWEETQYF.

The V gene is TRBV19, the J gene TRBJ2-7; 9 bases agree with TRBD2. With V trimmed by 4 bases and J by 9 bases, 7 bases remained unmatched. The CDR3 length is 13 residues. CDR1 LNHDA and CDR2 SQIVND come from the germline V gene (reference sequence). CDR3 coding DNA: TGTGCCAGTAGTAGAAGCGGGGGGTCGCGGCAGTACTTC. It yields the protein CASSRSGGSRQYF.

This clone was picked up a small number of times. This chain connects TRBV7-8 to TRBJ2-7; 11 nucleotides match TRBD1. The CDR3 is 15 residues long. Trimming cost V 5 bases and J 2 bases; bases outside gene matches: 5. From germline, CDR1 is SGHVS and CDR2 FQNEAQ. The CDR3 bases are TGTGCCAGCAGCGGGGGACAGGGGGGTACCTACGAGCAGTACTTC. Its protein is CASSGGQGGTYEQYF.

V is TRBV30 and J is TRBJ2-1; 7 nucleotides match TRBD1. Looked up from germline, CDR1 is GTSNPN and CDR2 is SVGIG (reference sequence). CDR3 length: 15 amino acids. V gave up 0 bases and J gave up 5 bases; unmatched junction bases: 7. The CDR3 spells CAWSVTQGVNNEQFF. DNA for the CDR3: TGTGCCTGGAGTGTAACCCAGGGGGTCAACAATGAGCAGTTCTTC. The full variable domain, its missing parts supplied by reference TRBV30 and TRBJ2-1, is SQTIHQWPATLVQPVGSPLSLECTVEGTSNPNLYWYRQAAGRGLQLLFYSVGIGQISSEVPQNLSASRPQDRQFILSSKKLLLSDSGFYLCAWSVTQGVNNEQFFGPGTRLTVL.

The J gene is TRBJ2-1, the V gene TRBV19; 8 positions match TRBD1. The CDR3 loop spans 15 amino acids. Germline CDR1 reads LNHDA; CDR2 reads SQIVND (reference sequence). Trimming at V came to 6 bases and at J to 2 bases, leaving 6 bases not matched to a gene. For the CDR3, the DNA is TGTGCCAGTAGACGAGGACAGGGTACCTACAATGAGCAGTTCTTC. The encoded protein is CASRRGQGTYNEQFF.

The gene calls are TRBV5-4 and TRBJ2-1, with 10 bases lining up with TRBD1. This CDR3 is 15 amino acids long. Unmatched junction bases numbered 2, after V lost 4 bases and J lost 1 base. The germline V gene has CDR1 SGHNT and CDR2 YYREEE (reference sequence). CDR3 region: CASSLGQGSYNEQFF. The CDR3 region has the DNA TGTGCCAGCAGCCTGGGACAGGGGTCCTACAATGAGCAGTTCTTC.

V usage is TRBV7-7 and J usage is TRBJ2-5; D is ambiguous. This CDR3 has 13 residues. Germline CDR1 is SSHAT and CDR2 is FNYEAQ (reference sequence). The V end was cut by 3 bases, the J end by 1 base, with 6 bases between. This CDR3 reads CASSFNFQETQYF. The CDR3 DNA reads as TGTGCCAGCAGCTTTAACTTCCAAGAGACCCAGTACTTC. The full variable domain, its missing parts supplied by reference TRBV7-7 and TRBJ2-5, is GAGVSQSPRYKVTKRGQDVTLRCDPISSHATLYWYQQALGQGPEFLTYFNYEAQPDKSGLPSDRFSAERPEGSISTLTIQRTEQRDSAMYRCASSFNFQETQYFGPGTRLLVL.

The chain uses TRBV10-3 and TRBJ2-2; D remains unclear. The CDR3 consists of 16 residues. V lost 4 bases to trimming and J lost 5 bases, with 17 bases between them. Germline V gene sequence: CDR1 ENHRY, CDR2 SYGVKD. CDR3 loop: CAISAGLGRKTGELFF. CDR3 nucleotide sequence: TGTGCCATCAGTGCTGGCCTAGGGCGGAAAACCGGGGAGCTGTTTTTT.

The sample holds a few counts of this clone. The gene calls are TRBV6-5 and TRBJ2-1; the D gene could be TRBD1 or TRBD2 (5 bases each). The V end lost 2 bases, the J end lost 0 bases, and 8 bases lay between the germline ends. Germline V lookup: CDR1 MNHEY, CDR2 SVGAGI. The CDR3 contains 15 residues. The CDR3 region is CASSYEGSSYNEQFF. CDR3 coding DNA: TGTGCCAGCAGTTACGAGGGGAGCTCCTACAATGAGCAGTTCTTC.

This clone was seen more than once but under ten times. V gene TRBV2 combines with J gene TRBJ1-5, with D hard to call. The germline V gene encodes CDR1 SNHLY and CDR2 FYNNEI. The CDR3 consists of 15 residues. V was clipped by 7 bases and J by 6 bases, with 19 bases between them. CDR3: CASTVQISGGQPQHF. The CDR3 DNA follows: TGTGCCAGCACTGTACAGATATCTGGCGGTCAGCCCCAGCATTTT.

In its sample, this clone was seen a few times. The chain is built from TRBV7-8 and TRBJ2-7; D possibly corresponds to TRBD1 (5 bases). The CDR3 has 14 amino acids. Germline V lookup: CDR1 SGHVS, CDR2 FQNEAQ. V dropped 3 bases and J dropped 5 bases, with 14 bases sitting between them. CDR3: CASSFREGRNEQYF. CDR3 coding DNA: TGTGCCAGCAGCTTCAGGGAAGGTCGAAACGAGCAGTACTTC.

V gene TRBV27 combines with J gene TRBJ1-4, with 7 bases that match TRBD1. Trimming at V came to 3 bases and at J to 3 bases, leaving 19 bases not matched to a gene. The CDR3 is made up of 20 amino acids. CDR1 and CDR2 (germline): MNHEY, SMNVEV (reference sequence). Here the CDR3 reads CASSFRVADRVRKSNEKLFF. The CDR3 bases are TGTGCCAGCAGTTTCCGTGTGGCAGACAGGGTGAGGAAGTCTAATGAAAAACTGTTTTTT.

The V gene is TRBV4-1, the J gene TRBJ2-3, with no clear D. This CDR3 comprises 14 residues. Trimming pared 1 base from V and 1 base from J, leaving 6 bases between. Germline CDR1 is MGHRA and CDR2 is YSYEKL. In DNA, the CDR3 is TGCGCCAGCAGCCAAGTATCTGGCACAGATACGCAGTATTTT. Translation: CASSQVSGTDTQYF.

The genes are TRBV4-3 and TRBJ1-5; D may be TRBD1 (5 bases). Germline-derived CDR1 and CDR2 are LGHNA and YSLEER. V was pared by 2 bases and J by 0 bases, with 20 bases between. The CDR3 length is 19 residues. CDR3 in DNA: TGCGCCAGCAGCCAATTGACTAAAAGAGGTCAGGGTAGCAATCAGCCCCAGCATTTT. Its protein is CASSQLTKRGQGSNQPQHF.

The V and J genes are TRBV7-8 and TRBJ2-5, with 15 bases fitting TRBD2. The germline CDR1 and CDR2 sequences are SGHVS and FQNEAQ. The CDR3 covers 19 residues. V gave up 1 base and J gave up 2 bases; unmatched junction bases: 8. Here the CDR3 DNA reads TGTGCCAGCAGCTTAGGGGGACTAGCGGGGGGCCAGAGTCAAGAGACCCAGTACTTC. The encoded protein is CASSLGGLAGGQSQETQYF.

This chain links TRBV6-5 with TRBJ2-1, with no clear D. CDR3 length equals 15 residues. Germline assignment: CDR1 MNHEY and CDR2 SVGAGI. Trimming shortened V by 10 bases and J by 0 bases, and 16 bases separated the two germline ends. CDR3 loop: CATHPLISSYNEQFF. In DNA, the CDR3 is TGTGCCACCCACCCCCTGATAAGCTCCTACAATGAGCAGTTCTTC.